The 18 T cell receptor beta chains given below trace back to one sample, sequenced in a study of blood T cell repertoires in COVID-19. Some clones are missing from TCRdb's copy, which holds only in-frame ones; the method was immunoSEQ multiplex PCR. The profile shows approximately 220,000 clones, about 80% of them singletons. The source material was PBMCs or T cells enriched from blood (not recorded which). The receptors were gathered from a woman in her fifties or sixties who had been exposed to COVID-19.

The chain uses TRBV7-8 and TRBJ1-6, with D tentatively TRBD1 (6 bases). CDR1 is SGHVS, CDR2 FQNEAQ, per germline. V shed 4 bases and J shed 10 bases, with 14 bases lying between them. The CDR3 is 14 amino acids. CDR3 in amino acids: CASSSGGGESPLHF. DNA for the CDR3: TGTGCCAGCAGCTCGGGGGGGGGCGAATCACCCCTCCACTTT.

This chain connects TRBV25-1 to TRBJ1-2; a possible D gene is TRBD1 (5 bases). Per germline, CDR1 MGHDK and CDR2 SYGVNS. The CDR3 runs 15 residues. Trimming took off 5 bases at V and 4 bases at J, with 17 bases between the two ends. CDR3 amino acids: CASSPPEGHLYGYTF. The CDR3 DNA reads as TGTGCCAGCAGTCCCCCGGAGGGGCATCTCTATGGCTACACCTTC.

V and J are TRBV25-1 and TRBJ2-3; TRBD1 aligns across 7 bases. J gave up 2 bases and V 3 bases, and 8 bases lay outside the gene matches. CDR3 length: 16 amino acids. Looked up from germline, CDR1 is MGHDK and CDR2 is SYGVNS. The CDR3 region is CASSDPRQGITDTQYF. In nucleotides, the CDR3 is TGTGCCAGCAGTGATCCTCGACAGGGCATCACAGATACGCAGTATTTT.

The chain couples TRBV18 to TRBJ2-2; TRBD2 aligns across 10 bases. The J segment lost 7 bases and the V segment lost 3 bases, leaving 8 bases of the junction unmatched. The CDR3 sequence is 16 residues long. Germline lookup yields CDR1 KGHSH and CDR2 LQKENI. CDR3 in amino acids: CASSPSSGGPGGELFF. The CDR3 region has the DNA TGTGCCAGCTCACCCAGTAGCGGGGGGCCCGGCGGGGAGCTGTTTTTT.

J is TRBJ2-7 and V is TRBV29-1; weak D call: TRBD1 (5 bases). CDR3 size: 14 residues. Per germline, CDR1 SQVTM and CDR2 ANQGSEA. V was cut by 6 bases and J by 4 bases, with 19 bases left in between. The DNA for the CDR3 is TGCAGCGTCCAGGAGACAGTCCTTCAATACGAGCAGTACTTC. Translated: CSVQETVLQYEQYF.

V and J are TRBV28 and TRBJ2-3; TRBD2 aligns across 7 bases. Losses at the gene ends were 7 bases for V and 0 bases for J; bases not matched to a gene: 4. CDR1 is MDHEN and CDR2 is SYDVKM in the germline V gene. The CDR3 loop spans 14 amino acids. The CDR3 nucleotides are TGTGCCAGCACGCCCGGGGGGAGCACAGATACGCAGTATTTT. The encoded protein is CASTPGGSTDTQYF.

The gene calls are TRBV7-2 and TRBJ1-2, with 8 bases fitting TRBD1. J was trimmed by 8 bases and V by 5 bases; bases with no gene match: 13. CDR1 is SGHTA, CDR2 FQGNSA, per germline. The CDR3 is 15 amino acids. CDR3 nucleotide sequence: TGTGCCAGCAGCCAAGTCTACGACAGGGGTGGAGGCTACACCTTC. Translation gives CASSQVYDRGGGYTF.

The chain couples TRBV7-2 to TRBJ2-3, with a tentative D call TRBD2 (6 bases). Between the trimmed V and J ends, which lost 9 bases and 7 bases, there was a span of 14 bases. This CDR3 comprises 12 residues. Germline V CDR1 and CDR2: SGHTA, FQGNSA. The CDR3 bases are TGTGCCAGTCGCGGGGCCGCGCATACGCAGTATTTT. Translated: CASRGAAHTQYF. The variable domain in full, with the rest retrieved from reference TRBV7-2 and TRBJ2-3, is GAGVSQSPSNKVTEKGKDVELRCDPISGHTALYWYRQSLGQGLEFLIYFQGNSAPDKSGLPSDRFSAERTGGSVSTLTIQRTQQEDSAVYLCASRGAAHTQYFGPGTRLTVL.

The table lists this clone with a few counts. This chain connects TRBV6-2 or TRBV6-3 to TRBJ1-5; TRBD1 might be the D (5 bases). Germline assignment: CDR1 MNHEY and CDR2 SVGEGT. V lost 4 bases, J lost 6 bases, and 10 bases lay in between. This CDR3 comprises 13 residues. CDR3 loop: CASSSDRGQPQHF. CDR3 DNA sequence: TGTGCCAGCAGTTCAGATAGGGGTCAGCCCCAGCATTTT.

This clone was seen a single time. The chain has TRBV7-2 and TRBJ1-2; perhaps TRBD1 as D (6 bases). CDR1 SGHTA and CDR2 FQGNSA come from the germline V gene. V was pared by 1 base and J by 3 bases, with 12 bases between. The CDR3 spans 15 residues. CDR3 sequence (DNA): TGTGCCAGCAGCTTAGTAACGGGGGGCGACTATGGCTACACCTTC. Its translation is CASSLVTGGDYGYTF.

V is TRBV28 and J is TRBJ1-2; D may be TRBD1 (6 bases). V lost 5 bases and J 8 bases, leaving 12 bases between the germline ends. Germline V gene data show CDR1 as MDHEN and CDR2 as SYDVKM. The CDR3 has 12 residues. The CDR3 loop is CASSETGYGYTF. CDR3 DNA sequence: TGTGCCAGCAGTGAAACAGGGTACGGCTACACCTTC.

The table lists this clone with a few counts. V and J are TRBV14 and TRBJ2-1, with TRBD1 matching over 8 bases. CDR1 and CDR2 (germline): SGHDN, FVKESK. The CDR3 covers 15 residues. Germline trimming cut 7 bases from V and 6 bases from J; bases unmatched to any gene: 11. The CDR3 DNA sequence: TGTGCCAGCAACGCCGGGACAGGACTGGGCAATGAGCAGTTCTTC. Amino acid sequence: CASNAGTGLGNEQFF.

Only a few counts were recorded for this clone. J is TRBJ1-2 and V is TRBV5-1; D not resolved. Germline CDR1 SGHRS, CDR2 YFSETQ. The length of the CDR3 is 13 residues. V gave up 4 bases and J gave up 2 bases, with 9 bases separating them. In DNA, the CDR3 is TGCGCCAGCAGCCCCTCCTCCAACTATGGCTACACCTTC. Translation: CASSPSSNYGYTF.

The rearrangement joins TRBV7-6 to TRBJ1-3; maybe TRBD1 (5 bases). Germline CDR1 and CDR2: SGHVS and FNYEAQ. V dropped 5 bases and J dropped 0 bases, with 11 bases sitting between them. The CDR3 has 15 residues. The CDR3 sequence: CASSPGLISGNTIYF. As DNA, the CDR3 is TGTGCCAGCAGCCCGGGACTTATCTCTGGAAACACCATATATTTT.

The rearrangement joins TRBV5-4 to TRBJ1-5; 9 bases align to TRBD1. The CDR3 has 15 residues. With V trimmed by 0 bases and J by 7 bases, 5 bases remained unmatched. CDR1 is SGHNT, CDR2 YYREEE, per germline (reference sequence). For the CDR3, the DNA is TGTGCCAGCAGCTTGGCCGGACAGGGGAACCAGCCCCAGCATTTT. As protein: CASSLAGQGNQPQHF. Full variable domain (outside the CDR3, taken from reference TRBV5-4 and TRBJ1-5): ETGVTQSPTHLIKTRGQQVTLRCSSQSGHNTVSWYQQALGQGPQFIFQYYREEENGRGNFPPRFSGLQFPNYSSELNVNALELDDSALYLCASSLAGQGNQPQHFGDGTRLSIL.

This chain connects TRBV7-9 to TRBJ2-2; D not certain. The CDR3 contains 14 residues. V was trimmed by 1 base and J by 3 bases, leaving 6 bases between them. Germline loops: CDR1 SEHNR, CDR2 FQNEAQ (reference sequence). The CDR3 sequence is CASSLGPHTGELFF. Here the CDR3 DNA reads TGTGCCAGCAGCTTAGGGCCCCACACCGGGGAGCTGTTTTTT. Complete variable domain (other parts from reference TRBV7-9 and TRBJ2-2): DTGVSQNPRHKITKRGQNVTFRCDPISEHNRLYWYRQTLGQGPEFLTYFQNEAQLEKSRLLSDRFSAERPKGSFSTLEIQRTEQGDSAMYLCASSLGPHTGELFFGEGSRLTVL.

This clone appeared a single time. This chain joins TRBV5-5 and TRBJ1-4, with no clear D. Trimming pared 0 bases from V and 10 bases from J, leaving 13 bases between. This CDR3 region has 14 residues. Germline V lookup: CDR1 SGHKS, CDR2 YYEKEE (reference sequence). This chain's CDR3 is CASSLVLAEGKLFF. DNA for the CDR3: TGTGCCAGCAGCTTGGTCCTCGCCGAGGGAAAACTGTTTTTT.

The chain has TRBV6-5 and TRBJ1-2, with a weak D call TRBD1 (5 bases). Germline V gene sequence: CDR1 MNHEY, CDR2 SVGAGI. Trimming pared 7 bases from V and 4 bases from J, leaving 13 bases between. CDR3 length equals 13 residues. CDR3 in amino acids: CASTWGRGYGYTF. DNA of the CDR3: TGTGCCAGCACCTGGGGGAGGGGCTATGGCTACACCTTC.